Listed below are T cell receptor beta chains from one sample, sequenced in a study of blood T cell repertoires in COVID-19. Profiled with immunoSEQ multiplex PCR; TCRdb holds only in-frame clones, not every one. Of around 300,000 clones listed, approximately 90% are singletons. Sequencing input: PBMCs or T cells enriched from blood (not recorded which). All receptors come from a woman aged 18-29 years who had recovered from COVID-19. Each CDR3 is given with its conserved first and last residue. A D gene is named only where the DNA matches it firmly. Size values are once, few and many counts, or a class for expanded clones, and some rows have none.

J: TRBJ2-7
D: NA
size: NA
V: TRBV5-1
CDR3: CASSLAVAYEQYF
DNA: TGCGCCAGCAGCTTAGCGGTAGCCTACGAGCAGTACTTC

J: TRBJ2-2
D: NA
size: NA
V: TRBV11-2
CDR3: CASSPRGTGELFF
DNA: TGTGCCAGCAGCCCTCGGGGAACCGGGGAGCTGTTTTTT

J: TRBJ1-6
D: NA
size: NA
V: TRBV6-5
CDR3: CASSSSQGYNSPLHF
DNA: TGTGCCAGCAGTTCCAGCCAGGGGTACAATTCACCCCTCCACTTT

J: TRBJ1-1
D: TRBD1
size: NA
V: TRBV4-1
CDR3: CASSQDRDSSANTEAFF
DNA: TGCGCCAGCAGCCAAGATAGGGACAGCTCCGCGAACACTGAAGCTTTCTTT

J: TRBJ1-1
D: TRBD1
size: NA
V: TRBV7-9
CDR3: CASSSPGTGINTEAFF
DNA: TGTGCCAGCAGCTCCCCTGGGACAGGGATAAACACTGAAGCTTTCTTT

J: TRBJ1-1
D: NA
size: NA
V: TRBV5-1
CDR3: CASSSPSGGTEAFF
DNA: TGCGCCAGCAGCTCTCCTTCCGGGGGCACTGAAGCTTTCTTT

J: TRBJ2-5
D: NA
size: NA
V: TRBV4-1
CDR3: CASSQPGPGVLQETQYF
DNA: TGCGCCAGCAGCCAACCCGGGCCGGGGGTACTCCAAGAGACCCAGTACTTC

J: TRBJ2-7
D: TRBD1
size: NA
V: TRBV6-5
CDR3: CAVDRDSYEQYF
DNA: TGTGCCGTTGACAGGGACTCCTACGAGCAGTACTTC

J: TRBJ1-5
D: NA
size: few
V: TRBV2
CDR3: CASADIGNQPQHF
DNA: TGTGCCAGCGCGGATATAGGCAATCAGCCCCAGCATTTT

J: TRBJ2-2
D: NA
size: NA
V: TRBV18
CDR3: CASSPVGRVDPGELFF
DNA: TGTGCCAGCTCACCAGTCGGCAGGGTGGATCCCGGGGAGCTGTTTTTT

J: TRBJ2-7
D: NA
size: NA
V: TRBV12-3/TRBV12-4
CDR3: CASSPQASYEQYF
DNA: TGTGCCAGCAGTCCGCAAGCCTCCTACGAGCAGTACTTC

J: TRBJ2-4
D: NA
size: NA
V: TRBV2
CDR3: CASRATGAGDIQYF
DNA: TGTGCCAGCAGGGCGACAGGGGCGGGGGACATTCAGTACTTC

J: TRBJ2-3
D: TRBD2
size: NA
V: TRBV10-1
CDR3: CASSASGGAGTQYF
DNA: TGCGCCAGCAGTGCTAGCGGGGGGGCCGGGACGCAGTATTTT

J: TRBJ2-5
D: TRBD2
size: NA
V: TRBV5-4
CDR3: CASSQGLAGRQETQYF
DNA: TGTGCCAGCAGCCAAGGACTAGCGGGGAGACAAGAGACCCAGTACTTC

J: TRBJ2-7
D: TRBD1
size: NA
V: TRBV12-3/TRBV12-4
CDR3: CASRTGAVYEQYF
DNA: TGTGCCAGCAGGACAGGGGCGGTCTACGAGCAGTACTTC

J: TRBJ2-7
D: NA
size: few
V: TRBV13
CDR3: CASSFLGYEQYF
DNA: TGTGCCAGCAGCTTTCTCGGCTACGAGCAGTACTTC

J: TRBJ1-2
D: NA
size: NA
V: TRBV3-1/TRBV3-2
CDR3: CASSQAPGNYGYTF
DNA: TGTGCCAGCAGCCAAGCTCCAGGCAACTATGGCTACACCTTC

J: TRBJ2-7
D: TRBD2
size: once
V: TRBV12-5
CDR3: CASGRSGGVYEQYF
DNA: TGTGCTAGTGGCCGGAGCGGGGGGGTCTACGAGCAGTACTTC

J: TRBJ2-7
D: NA
size: once
V: TRBV5-5
CDR3: CASSLDGYEQYF
DNA: TGTGCCAGCAGCCTGGACGGCTACGAGCAGTACTTC

J: TRBJ1-5
D: NA
size: NA
V: TRBV4-1
CDR3: CASSQPSGQLNQPQHF
DNA: TGCGCCAGCAGCCAACCCTCAGGACAGTTGAATCAGCCCCAGCATTTT

J: TRBJ2-1
D: TRBD2
size: once
V: TRBV9
CDR3: CASSVATAGGLDEQFF
DNA: TGTGCCAGCAGCGTAGCTACTGCGGGGGGGTTAGATGAGCAGTTCTTC

J: TRBJ2-5
D: NA
size: NA
V: TRBV19
CDR3: CASSLVGAETQYF
DNA: TGTGCCAGTAGCTTAGTGGGGGCTGAGACCCAGTACTTC

J: TRBJ2-7
D: NA
size: NA
V: TRBV12-3/TRBV12-4
CDR3: CASSLGTDGEQYF
DNA: TGTGCCAGCAGTTTAGGGACAGACGGCGAGCAGTACTTC

J: TRBJ2-4
D: NA
size: once
V: TRBV19
CDR3: CASSGTGRLAKNIQYF
DNA: TGTGCCAGTAGTGGAACGGGGAGATTAGCCAAAAACATTCAGTACTTC

J: TRBJ1-1
D: NA
size: NA
V: TRBV27
CDR3: CASSLSAVMNTEAFF
DNA: TGTGCCAGCAGTTTAAGCGCAGTTATGAACACTGAAGCTTTCTTT

J: TRBJ1-4
D: NA
size: NA
V: TRBV19
CDR3: CASSRQDEKLFF
DNA: TGTGCCAGTAGTAGACAGGATGAAAAACTGTTTTTT

J: TRBJ2-7
D: TRBD2
size: NA
V: TRBV6-5
CDR3: CASSYSGLVAYEQYF
DNA: TGTGCCAGCAGTTACTCGGGACTAGTCGCCTACGAGCAGTACTTC

J: TRBJ1-2
D: TRBD1
size: NA
V: TRBV27
CDR3: CASRAGRTGTYGYTF
DNA: TGTGCCAGCAGGGCTGGCAGGACAGGGACCTATGGCTACACCTTC

J: TRBJ1-6
D: TRBD1
size: NA
V: TRBV5-1
CDR3: CASSLGTGDSPLHF
DNA: TGCGCCAGCAGCTTGGGGACAGGAGATTCACCCCTCCACTTT

J: TRBJ1-3
D: TRBD1
size: once
V: TRBV7-2
CDR3: CASSPDRVQTIYF
DNA: TGTGCCAGCAGCCCGGACAGGGTACAGACCATATATTTT

J: TRBJ1-5
D: NA
size: NA
V: TRBV6-5
CDR3: CATTPGNPGQPQHF
DNA: TGTGCCACCACTCCAGGGAACCCGGGCCAGCCCCAGCATTTT

J: TRBJ2-7
D: NA
size: NA
V: TRBV18
CDR3: CASSPPAGSYEQYF
DNA: TGTGCCAGCTCACCACCAGCAGGGTCCTACGAGCAGTACTTC

J: TRBJ2-7
D: NA
size: NA
V: TRBV28
CDR3: CASSSGGRAGLYEQYF
DNA: TGTGCCAGCAGTTCGGGCGGCAGGGCAGGTCTCTACGAGCAGTACTTC

J: TRBJ1-1
D: NA
size: once
V: TRBV25-1
CDR3: CASSGSTEAFF
DNA: TGTGCCAGTTCAGGGTCGACTGAAGCTTTCTTT

J: TRBJ1-2
D: NA
size: NA
V: TRBV10-3
CDR3: CAISFGYGYTF
DNA: TGTGCCATCAGTTTCGGCTATGGCTACACCTTC

J: TRBJ1-2
D: NA
size: NA
V: TRBV4-2
CDR3: CASSQESDMVYYGYTF
DNA: TGTGCCAGCAGCCAAGAATCCGACATGGTATACTATGGCTACACCTTC

J: TRBJ1-2
D: TRBD1
size: few
V: TRBV7-9
CDR3: CASSPFLPGTGLRGYTF
DNA: TGTGCCAGCAGCCCTTTCCTTCCCGGGACAGGCCTTCGAGGCTACACCTTC

J: TRBJ2-7
D: NA
size: NA
V: TRBV2
CDR3: CASSAPLIQGVGEQYF
DNA: TGTGCCAGCAGTGCCCCTCTAATACAGGGTGTCGGCGAGCAGTACTTC

J: TRBJ2-1
D: TRBD1
size: NA
V: TRBV27
CDR3: CASRPDREPYNEQFF
DNA: TGTGCCAGCAGACCCGACAGGGAACCTTACAATGAGCAGTTCTTC